The 16 T cell receptor beta chains given below trace back to one sample, sequenced in a study of technical replicates of blood from a few donors. The protocol was immunoSEQ multiplex PCR, while the TCRdb copy is restricted to in-frame clones and leaves out a portion. The table shows tens of thousands of clones, with around 93% occurring only once. The specimen was T cells isolated from PBMCs. These receptors were obtained from a human donor in good health.

J is TRBJ1-4 and V is TRBV28; D not certain. V was clipped by 3 bases and J by 8 bases, with 16 bases between them. CDR1 and CDR2 from the germline V gene are MDHEN and SYDVKM. The CDR3 sequence is 15 residues long. The CDR3 loop reads CASSFEGVTVEKLFF. As DNA, the CDR3 is TGTGCCAGCAGTTTCGAGGGAGTAACAGTAGAAAAACTGTTTTTT.

This rearrangement joins TRBV7-8 to TRBJ1-5; D call uncertain. This CDR3 is built from 14 residues. The germline V and J ends were trimmed by 4 bases and 9 bases, with 16 bases remaining between them. Germline CDR1 is SGHVS and CDR2 is FQNEAQ. The CDR3 DNA sequence: TGTGCCAGCAGCTCTCTGACGGGAAAGGGGCCCCAGCATTTT. This gives the protein CASSSLTGKGPQHF.

This rearrangement joins TRBV11-1 to TRBJ2-5; D unresolved. Germline loops: CDR1 SGHAT, CDR2 FQDESV (reference sequence). Trimming shortened V by 1 base and J by 5 bases, and 14 bases separated the two germline ends. The CDR3 spans 15 residues. CDR3 coding DNA: TGTGCCAGCAGCTTAGAGCCGAGGCTACGGGAGACCCAGTACTTC. Translated: CASSLEPRLRETQYF.

The sample holds a few counts of this clone. V and J are TRBV5-1 and TRBJ2-1; no firm D call. Looked up from germline, CDR1 is SGHRS and CDR2 is YFSETQ. Between the trimmed V and J ends, which lost 0 bases and 4 bases, there was a span of 2 bases. The CDR3 is made up of 12 amino acids. The CDR3 region is CASSLAYNEQFF. The DNA of the CDR3 is TGCGCCAGCAGCTTGGCTTACAATGAGCAGTTCTTC.

This chain links TRBV5-8 with TRBJ2-7, with TRBD2 matching over 10 bases. V lost 4 bases and J lost 3; bases outside the gene matches: 16. Germline V lookup: CDR1 SGHTS, CDR2 YDEGEE. The CDR3 contains 18 residues. This chain's CDR3 is CASSMGLARPDKLYEQYF. Here the CDR3 DNA reads TGTGCCAGCAGCATGGGACTAGCGAGACCCGATAAACTCTACGAGCAGTACTTC.

The chain joins TRBV11-3 to TRBJ2-7, with 8 bases aligning to TRBD1. CDR3 length: 14 amino acids. Germline trimming cut 4 bases from V and 4 bases from J; bases unmatched to any gene: 6. Germline CDR1 SGHNT, CDR2 YENEEA. Written as DNA, the CDR3 is TGTGCCAGCAGCTACGCCGGGACAGGATACGAGCAGTACTTC. This translates into CASSYAGTGYEQYF.

A few counts support this clone. The genes are TRBV4-1 and TRBJ1-2; D uncertain. Germline CDR1 reads MGHRA; CDR2 reads YSYEKL. The CDR3 spans 13 residues. The ends were cut back, 1 base at V and 4 bases at J, with 7 bases in the middle. The CDR3 DNA follows: TGCGCCAGCAGCCAAGGAGGGCTCTATGGCTACACCTTC. It specifies CASSQGGLYGYTF.

This chain links TRBV28 with TRBJ1-2; a possible D gene is TRBD1 (5 bases). Trimming stripped 3 bases from V and 3 bases from J, with 8 bases between. This CDR3 comprises 13 residues. Germline CDR1 MDHEN, CDR2 SYDVKM. The CDR3 spells CASSFTGHYGYTF. CDR3 in DNA: TGTGCCAGCAGTTTCACAGGCCACTATGGCTACACCTTC.

In this sample, this clone turned up once. The chain has TRBV6-5 and TRBJ1-1; tentatively, D is TRBD1 (5 bases). The CDR3 totals 16 residues. Deletions cut 4 bases from V and 4 bases from J, with 19 bases between. The germline V gene encodes CDR1 MNHEY and CDR2 SVGAGI. CDR3 nucleotide sequence: TGTGCCAGCAGTTCCGACGTGGGCTGGGGCAGCACTGAAGCTTTCTTT. Translation: CASSSDVGWGSTEAFF.

This clone was seen a handful of times. V and J are TRBV14 and TRBJ1-1; TRBD1 is a possible D gene (6 bases). Germline lookup yields CDR1 SGHDN and CDR2 FVKESK. Trimming cost V 4 bases and J 0 bases, with 15 bases left between them. This CDR3 contains 16 residues. The CDR3 nucleotides read TGTGCCAGCAGCCCTTCGGTTAGGACAGTGAACACTGAAGCTTTCTTT. The encoded protein is CASSPSVRTVNTEAFF.

J is TRBJ2-1 and V is TRBV7-8; D gene ambiguous. The germline gives CDR1 SGHVS, CDR2 FQNEAQ. The V gene lost 2 bases and the J gene lost 4 bases, with 9 bases spanning the gap. The CDR3 length is 14 residues. CDR3 bases: TGTGCCAGCAGCTTACAGACTTTGTACAATGAGCAGTTCTTC. Amino acid sequence: CASSLQTLYNEQFF.

The rearrangement uses TRBV27 and TRBJ2-1; a weak D match, TRBD2 (6 bases). The V end lost 3 bases, the J end lost 4 bases, and 10 bases lay between the germline ends. The CDR3 runs to 14 residues. Germline CDR1 MNHEY, CDR2 SMNVEV (reference sequence). The CDR3 sequence: CASSLASAYNEQFF. The CDR3 DNA reads TGTGCCAGCAGTTTGGCTAGCGCATACAATGAGCAGTTCTTC.

Only a few counts were recorded for this clone. The V call is TRBV5-4, the J call TRBJ2-1, with TRBD1 as a possible D gene (6 bases). The germline V gene encodes CDR1 SGHNT and CDR2 YYREEE (reference sequence). The CDR3 has 16 amino acids. The V end was cut by 4 bases, the J end by 1 base, with 15 bases between. The DNA for the CDR3 is TGTGCCAGCAGCGACAGGTTGAGTTCTTCCTACAATGAGCAGTTCTTC. Translation: CASSDRLSSSYNEQFF.

J is TRBJ2-5 and V is TRBV6-1; 9 nucleotides line up with TRBD1. This CDR3 region has 14 residues. V dropped 3 bases and J dropped 5; count of bases not matched to a gene: 4. Germline V CDR1 and CDR2: MNHNS, SASEGT. The CDR3 is CASSDGQGIETQYF. The CDR3 DNA sequence: TGTGCCAGCAGTGACGGACAGGGGATCGAGACCCAGTACTTC.

The chain uses TRBV28 and TRBJ2-7; 7 bases line up with TRBD1. Losses at the gene ends were 6 bases for V and 3 bases for J; bases not matched to a gene: 11. CDR3 length: 15 residues. Germline V gives CDR1 MDHEN, CDR2 SYDVKM. The CDR3 DNA sequence: TGTGCCAGCAGCCAACCGGGACAGCTTATCTACGAGCAGTACTTC. The encoded protein is CASSQPGQLIYEQYF.

The rearrangement links TRBV18 to TRBJ2-7; tentative D call: TRBD1 (6 bases). Germline V gene data show CDR1 as KGHSH and CDR2 as LQKENI. V lost 2 bases, J lost 5 bases, and 13 bases lay in between. The CDR3 runs to 14 residues. The CDR3 loop reads CASSPGGELNEQYF. In DNA form, the CDR3 reads TGTGCCAGCTCACCAGGGGGCGAATTAAACGAGCAGTACTTC.